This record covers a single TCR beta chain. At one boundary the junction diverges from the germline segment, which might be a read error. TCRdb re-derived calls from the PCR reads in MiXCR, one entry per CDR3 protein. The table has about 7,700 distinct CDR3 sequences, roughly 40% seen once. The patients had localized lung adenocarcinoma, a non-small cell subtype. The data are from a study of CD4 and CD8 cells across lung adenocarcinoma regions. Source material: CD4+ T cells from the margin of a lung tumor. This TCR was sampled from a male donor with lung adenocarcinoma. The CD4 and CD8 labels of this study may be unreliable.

Here the CDR3 DNA reads TGTGCCAGCAGCTTAGAAAGGGGAGGTACCCAAGGGACCCAGTACTTC. Its translation: CASSLERGGTQGTQYF. The genes are TRBV7-2 and TRBJ2-5; possible D gene TRBD2, 6 bases. The germline V gene has CDR1 SGHTA and CDR2 FQGNSA. The CDR3 has 16 amino acids. Drawing the rest from reference TRBV7-2 and TRBJ2-5, the complete variable domain is GAGVSQSPSNKVTEKGKDVELRCDPISGHTALYWYRQSLGQGLEFLIYFQGNSAPDKSGLPSDRFSAERTGGSVSTLTIQRTQQEDSAVYLCASSLERGGTQGTQYFGPGTRLLVL.